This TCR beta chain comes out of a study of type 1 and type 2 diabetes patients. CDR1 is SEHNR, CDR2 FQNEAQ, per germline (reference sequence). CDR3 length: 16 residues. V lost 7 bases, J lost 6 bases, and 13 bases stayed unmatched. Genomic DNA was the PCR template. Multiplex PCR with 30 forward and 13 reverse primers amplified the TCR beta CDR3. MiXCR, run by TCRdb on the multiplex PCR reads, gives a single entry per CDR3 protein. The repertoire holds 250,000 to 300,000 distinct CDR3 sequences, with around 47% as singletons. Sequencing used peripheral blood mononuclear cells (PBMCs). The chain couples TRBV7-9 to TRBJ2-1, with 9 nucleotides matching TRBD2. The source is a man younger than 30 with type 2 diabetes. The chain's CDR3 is CASTRGLAPIGNEQFF. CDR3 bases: TGTGCCAGCACCCGAGGACTAGCGCCTATTGGCAATGAGCAGTTCTTC.